One sample yielded the 17 T cell receptor beta chains listed below, sequenced in a study of control samples from healthy donors and cancer patients. Method: immunoSEQ multiplex PCR; TCRdb's copy keeps in-frame clones and lacks some. The sample comprises roughly 80,000 clones, about 87% of which are singletons, and 1.5% to 2% rests with the top ten. Sequenced sample: PBMCs. These receptors were collected from a woman in her fifties or sixties with head and neck cancer.

The rearrangement links TRBV19 to TRBJ2-1; tentatively, D is TRBD2 (5 bases). CDR1 is LNHDA, CDR2 SQIVND, per germline (reference sequence). The CDR3 spans 13 residues. The germline V and J ends were trimmed by 7 bases and 6 bases, with 13 bases remaining between them. The CDR3 loop is CASTPRAVNEQFF. The CDR3 DNA is TGTGCCAGTACCCCCCGAGCGGTCAATGAGCAGTTCTTC.

The chain employs TRBV3-1 (or the pseudogene TRBV3-2) and TRBJ2-7, with D unresolved. The CDR3 length is 13 residues. V lost 1 base and J lost 5, with 9 bases in between. Per germline, CDR1 LGHDT and CDR2 YNNKEL (reference sequence). The CDR3 is CASSQVKDDEQYF. The CDR3 DNA sequence: TGTGCCAGCAGCCAAGTAAAGGATGACGAGCAGTACTTC.

CDR3 region: CASSLGGTLPYEQYF. The CDR3, as DNA: TGTGCCAGCAGCTTAGGGGGTACCCTTCCCTACGAGCAGTACTTC. The V and J genes are TRBV7-2 and TRBJ2-7; no firm D call. The CDR3 has 15 amino acids. Trimming stripped 1 base from V and 2 bases from J, with 12 bases between. CDR1 and CDR2 from the germline V gene are SGHTA and FQGNSA.

V is TRBV13 and J is TRBJ2-1; 11 bases align to TRBD2. This CDR3 is 14 amino acids long. In germline, CDR1 is PRHDT, CDR2 FYEKMQ (reference sequence). The ends lost 8 bases at V and 6 bases at J; junction bases unmatched: 6. CDR3 sequence (DNA): TGTGCCAGCCGGACACTAGCGGGAGTCAATGAGCAGTTCTTC. Protein: CASRTLAGVNEQFF.

J is TRBJ1-4 and V is TRBV9; TRBD1 agrees at 7 bases. Germline CDR1 is SGDLS and CDR2 is YYNGEE. J gave up 8 bases and V 4 bases, and 11 bases lay outside the gene matches. The CDR3 is 15 residues long. CDR3 in amino acids: CASSSTGTVTEKLFF. Here the CDR3 DNA reads TGTGCCAGCAGCTCCACCGGGACAGTCACGGAAAAACTGTTTTTT.

This rearrangement joins TRBV5-1 to TRBJ2-2; TRBD1 matches at 8 bases. The J segment lost 5 bases and the V segment lost 3 bases, leaving 9 bases of the junction unmatched. Per germline, CDR1 SGHRS and CDR2 YFSETQ. CDR3 length: 16 residues. DNA for the CDR3: TGCGCCAGCAGCTGGGCCGGGACAGGAGAAACCGGGGAGCTGTTTTTT. Translation gives CASSWAGTGETGELFF.

The chain links TRBV5-4 to TRBJ2-7; 13 bases match TRBD2. The germline gives CDR1 SGHNT, CDR2 YYREEE (reference sequence). J was trimmed by 6 bases and V by 0 bases; bases with no gene match: 3. This CDR3 is built from 15 residues. CDR3 bases: TGTGCCAGCAGCTTGGGACTAGCGGGAGGAACCGAGCAGTACTTC. As protein: CASSLGLAGGTEQYF.

The gene calls are TRBV7-9 and TRBJ2-1; TRBD2 matches 9 bases. The CDR3 is 17 residues long. Germline CDR1 SEHNR, CDR2 FQNEAQ (reference sequence). V trimming: 4 bases; J trimming: 10 bases; junction bases outside the gene matches: 17. CDR3 sequence: CASSSPQKAGGFREQFF. CDR3 bases: TGTGCCAGCAGCTCCCCCCAGAAAGCGGGAGGCTTCAGAGAGCAGTTCTTC.

In nucleotides, the CDR3 is TGTGCCAGCAGTTACAGCAGGCAGCCCAATCAGCCCCAGCATTTT. The encoded protein is CASSYSRQPNQPQHF. This chain connects TRBV6-5 to TRBJ1-5; D unresolved. The CDR3 length is 15 residues. Germline V gene data show CDR1 as MNHEY and CDR2 as SVGAGI. The V end was cut by 2 bases, the J end by 3 bases, with 11 bases between.

The chain recombines TRBV6-5 with TRBJ2-3; 10 nucleotides align to TRBD1. CDR3 size: 15 residues. Germline trimming cut 6 bases from V and 6 bases from J; bases unmatched to any gene: 9. CDR1 and CDR2 from the germline V gene are MNHEY and SVGAGI. The CDR3: CASSPGTGVFDTQYF. For the CDR3, the DNA is TGTGCCAGCAGCCCCGGGACAGGGGTTTTTGATACGCAGTATTTT.

V gene TRBV6-6 combines with J gene TRBJ2-2, with 7 bases aligning to TRBD2. The V segment lost 1 base and the J segment 6 bases; nucleotides outside the gene matches: 8. Germline V gives CDR1 MNHNY, CDR2 SVGAGI (reference sequence). The CDR3 runs 16 residues. CDR3 loop: CASSYFRQAGAGELFF. The CDR3 coding sequence is TGTGCCAGCAGTTACTTTAGGCAGGCGGGGGCCGGGGAGCTGTTTTTT.

The genes are TRBV18 and TRBJ2-7; perhaps TRBD1 as D (6 bases). Germline V gene lookup returns CDR1 KGHSH and CDR2 LQKENI. V was clipped by 3 bases and J by 0 bases, with 12 bases between them. The CDR3 is made up of 15 amino acids. CDR3 coding DNA: TGTGCCAGCTCACCGGGGCAGGGGACCTCCTACGAGCAGTACTTC. It encodes CASSPGQGTSYEQYF.

The chain is built from TRBV28 and TRBJ1-2; TRBD1 is a possible D gene (6 bases). This CDR3 region has 17 residues. Germline CDR1 reads MDHEN; CDR2 reads SYDVKM. V lost 3 bases and J 3 bases, leaving 20 bases between the germline ends. CDR3 DNA: TGTGCCAGCAGTTTTCTCGGCGCGGGGGGGCGAGACTATGGCTACACCTTC. Protein sequence: CASSFLGAGGRDYGYTF.

This clone appeared a single time. The rearrangement uses TRBV28 and TRBJ2-7; TRBD2 aligns across 7 bases. The germline V gene encodes CDR1 MDHEN and CDR2 SYDVKM. This CDR3 is built from 13 residues. After removal of 7 bases from V and 0 bases from J, the junction contained 3 bases not matched to a gene. In nucleotides, the CDR3 is TGTGCCAGCACTACTAGCGTCTCCTACGAGCAGTACTTC. Protein sequence: CASTTSVSYEQYF.

The chain combines TRBV18 with TRBJ1-1, with a weak D call TRBD1 (6 bases). Deletions cut 4 bases from V and 3 bases from J, with 9 bases between. The CDR3 extends over 13 amino acids. CDR1 and CDR2 from the germline V gene are KGHSH and LQKENI. CDR3 amino acids: CASSLNRDTEAFF. CDR3 coding DNA: TGTGCCAGCTCACTCAACAGGGACACTGAAGCTTTCTTT.

The V gene is TRBV6-5, the J gene TRBJ2-6, with TRBD2 as a possible D gene (5 bases). Germline CDR1 and CDR2: MNHEY and SVGAGI. Trimming cost V 6 bases and J 0 bases, with 9 bases left between them. The CDR3 runs 15 residues. In DNA form, the CDR3 reads TGTGCCAGCAGACGAGGGAGCTCTGGGGCCAACGTCCTGACTTTC. It specifies CASRRGSSGANVLTF.

The chain couples TRBV2 to TRBJ2-6; D not certain. This CDR3 region has 13 residues. Germline V gene data show CDR1 as SNHLY and CDR2 as FYNNEI. V was clipped by 7 bases and J by 2 bases, with 6 bases between them. CDR3 bases: TGTGCCAGCACCGCCCCTGGGGCCAACGTCCTGACTTTC. Its protein is CASTAPGANVLTF.